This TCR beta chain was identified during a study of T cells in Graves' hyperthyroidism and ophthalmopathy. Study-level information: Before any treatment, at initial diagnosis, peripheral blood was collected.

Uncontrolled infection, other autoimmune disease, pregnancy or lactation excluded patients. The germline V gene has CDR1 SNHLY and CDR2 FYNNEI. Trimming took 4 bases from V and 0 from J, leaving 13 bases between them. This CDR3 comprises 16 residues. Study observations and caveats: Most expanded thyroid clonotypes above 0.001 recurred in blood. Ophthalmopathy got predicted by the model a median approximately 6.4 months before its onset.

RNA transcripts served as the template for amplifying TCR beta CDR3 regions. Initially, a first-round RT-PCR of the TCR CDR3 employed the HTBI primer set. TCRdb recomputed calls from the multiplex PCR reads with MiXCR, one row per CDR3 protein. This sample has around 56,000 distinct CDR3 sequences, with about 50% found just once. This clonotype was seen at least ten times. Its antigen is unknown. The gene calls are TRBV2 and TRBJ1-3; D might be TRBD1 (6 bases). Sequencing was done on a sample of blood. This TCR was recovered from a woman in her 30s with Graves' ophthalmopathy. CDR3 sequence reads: CASSGPGTTSGNTIYF. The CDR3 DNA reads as TGTGCCAGCAGTGGACCCGGGACAACCTCTGGAAACACCATATATTTT. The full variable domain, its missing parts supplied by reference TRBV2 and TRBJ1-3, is EPEVTQTPSHQVTQMGQEVILRCVPISNHLYFYWYRQILGQKVEFLVSFYNNEISEKSEIFDDQFSVERPDGSNFTLKIRSTKLEDSAMYFCASSGPGTTSGNTIYFGEGSWLTVV.